These T cell receptor beta chains were read from a single sample in a study of shared clonotypes between healthy human individuals. Method: immunoSEQ multiplex PCR; TCRdb's copy keeps in-frame clones and lacks some. This table holds nearly 1,000,000 clones, around 80% found once. The source material was memory CD4+ T cells sorted from blood. These TCRs come from a man in his late teens or twenties in good health. The CDR3 runs from the conserved cysteine through the conserved F or W. A D gene is named only where the DNA matches it firmly. Only some rows state a clone size, as once, few, many or a class for expanded clones.

>.|TRBV18|TRBJ2-7|.
TGTGCCAGCTCCCCGGGCCAGGTGAGCTCCTACGAGCAGTACTTC
CASSPGQVSSYEQYF
>TRBD2|TRBV4-1|TRBJ2-5|.
TGCGCCAGCAGCCAAGATTTCCAGCGGGGCGTAAAAGAGACCCAGTACTTC
CASSQDFQRGVKETQYF
>TRBD1|TRBV30|TRBJ2-2|.
TGTGCCTGGAGTGTATGGGACAGGGCTACCGGGGAGCTGTTTTTT
CAWSVWDRATGELFF
>TRBD2|TRBV30|TRBJ2-2|.
TGTGCCTGGAGTTTAAGCGGGAGGTCCACCGGGGAGCTGTTTTTT
CAWSLSGRSTGELFF
>.|TRBV6-5|TRBJ2-7|.
TGTGCCAGCAGTTACTCGATGCCACCTCCGAGGGGGGAGCAGTACTTC
CASSYSMPPPRGEQYF
>.|TRBV18|TRBJ2-4|.
TGTGCCAGTTCTTCCGAGGTCACGGGTCAGTACTTC
CASSSEVTGQYF
>.|TRBV5-6|TRBJ1-4|.
TGTGCCAGCAGCTTGGCCCGAGCTAATGAAAAACTGTTTTTT
CASSLARANEKLFF
>.|TRBV10-3|TRBJ1-2|once
TGTGCCATCACCCCCGAGGACCACTATGGCTACACCTTC
CAITPEDHYGYTF
>.|TRBV29-1|TRBJ2-1|.
TGCAGCGTTATAAGTTCGTGGGGGCGGTTCTTC
CSVISSWGRFF
>TRBD1|TRBV2|TRBJ1-6|.
TGTGCCAGCAACCCTGGACAGGGATTTTCACCCCTCCACTTT
CASNPGQGFSPLHF
>.|TRBV2|TRBJ2-3|.
TGTGCCAGCAGCGTGGGTTCAGGGGCGAGGACAGATACGCAGTATTTT
CASSVGSGARTDTQYF
>.|TRBV7-9|TRBJ2-1|.
TGTGCCAGCAGCTTAGCTTCCTACAAAATCTACAATGAGCAGTTCTTC
CASSLASYKIYNEQFF
>.|TRBV27|TRBJ2-1|.
TGTGCCAGCAGTTTATCGAGCAGATTACCCTACAATGAGCAGTTCTTC
CASSLSSRLPYNEQFF
>.|TRBV10-3|TRBJ1-2|.
TGTGCCTCAGGTGGGGGATGGGTCTATGGCTACACCTTC
CASGGGWVYGYTF
>.|TRBV5-6|TRBJ1-1|.
TGTGCCAGCAGCTTGGCTCCAAGGGGAGTGAACACTGAAGCTTTCTTT
CASSLAPRGVNTEAFF
>TRBD2|TRBV6-1|TRBJ2-7|.
TGTGCCAGCAGTGACCCGGGCCTAGCGGGAGGGGGTTGGTTC
CASSDPGLAGGGWF
>TRBD1|TRBV15|TRBJ1-5|.
TGTGCCACGACAGGGGATACTAATCAGCCCCAGCATTTT
CATTGDTNQPQHF
>TRBD1|TRBV7-9|TRBJ2-3|once
TGTGCCAGCAGCCCAGGACAGGGGGCGCTGGTAGATACGCAGTATTTT
CASSPGQGALVDTQYF
>TRBD1|TRBV6-6|TRBJ2-7|.
TGTGCCAGCATTGCGGGGGAGACAGGGGGCGCACAGCAGTACTTC
CASIAGETGGAQQYF
>.|TRBV11-2|TRBJ2-7|.
TGTGCCAGCAGCTTGGGGCCCGAGTACGAGCAGTACTTC
CASSLGPEYEQYF
>TRBD2|TRBV2|TRBJ2-1|.
TGTGCCAGCGGAAGACTAGCGGTCGAAGGCAATGAGCAGTTCTTC
CASGRLAVEGNEQFF
>TRBD1|TRBV10-3|TRBJ1-1|.
TGTGCCATCAGGGGCGGACAGGGGGCAGAAGGTGAAGCTTTCTTT
CAIRGGQGAEGEAFF
>TRBD2|TRBV4-3|TRBJ2-5|.
TGCGCCAGCAGCCAAGGACAGACGGGGGGGCAGGAGACCCAGTACTTC
CASSQGQTGGQETQYF
>.|TRBV19|TRBJ2-2|.
TGTGCCACCCTCCCCCGAGGAACCGGGGAGCTGTTTTTT
CATLPRGTGELFF
>TRBD1|TRBV18|TRBJ1-2|.
TGTGCCAGCTCAGGCGGCTTGCAGGGGGAGTATGGCTACACCTTC
CASSGGLQGEYGYTF
>.|TRBV10-2|TRBJ1-5|few
TGCGCCAGCAGTTTACAGCCCAGCAATCAGCCCCAGCATTTT
CASSLQPSNQPQHF
>.|TRBV6-6|TRBJ2-6|.
TGTGCCAGCAGCCGAGGGGCCAACGTCCTGACTTTC
CASSRGANVLTF
>.|TRBV5-4|TRBJ2-7|.
TGTGCCAGCAGCTTGGATGGGGTCTACGAGCAGTACTTC
CASSLDGVYEQYF
>.|TRBV10-3|TRBJ2-5|.
TGTGCCATCAGTTGGGACAATACCGGGGAGACCCAGTACTTC
CAISWDNTGETQYF
>.|TRBV5-1|TRBJ2-7|.
TGCGCCAGCAGCTTGGCCGCTGGGTACAACTCCGACGAGCAGTACTTC
CASSLAAGYNSDEQYF
>TRBD1|TRBV7-8|TRBJ1-2|.
TGTGCCAGCAGCCCCGGACAGGTTAACTATGGCTACACCTTC
CASSPGQVNYGYTF
>.|TRBV20-1|TRBJ2-7|.
TGCAGTGCCCTAAACTACGAGCAGTACTTC
CSALNYEQYF
>.|TRBV6-1|TRBJ1-6|.
TGTGCCAGCAGTCCCACCTATAATTCACCCCTCCACTTT
CASSPTYNSPLHF
>.|TRBV5-1|TRBJ2-2|.
TGCGCCAGCAGCGGGTGGGACTACACCGGGGAGCTGTTTTTT
CASSGWDYTGELFF
>TRBD1|TRBV7-2|TRBJ2-7|few
TGTGCCAGCAGCTCGGGACAGGGGGCCGGGGAGCAGTACTTC
CASSSGQGAGEQYF
>TRBD1|TRBV5-1|TRBJ1-4|.
TGCGCCAGCAGTAAAACCGGGACAGGGGGAGAAAAACTGTTTTTT
CASSKTGTGGEKLFF
>.|TRBV4-1|TRBJ2-2|.
TGCGCCAGCAGCCCAGAATACACCGGGGAGCTGTTTTTT
CASSPEYTGELFF
>.|TRBV25-1|TRBJ2-5|.
TGTGCCAGCAGTGCACTTAAACAGGGACGGGGCCAAGAGACCCAGTACTTC
CASSALKQGRGQETQYF
>TRBD1|TRBV7-3|TRBJ1-3|.
TGTGCCAGCAGCGCGGGGACAGGGAGAGGAAACACCATATATTTT
CASSAGTGRGNTIYF
>TRBD1|TRBV4-1|TRBJ2-4|.
TGCGCCAGCAGCCAAGGGACAGGGGGGAACATTCAGTACTTC
CASSQGTGGNIQYF
>.|TRBV5-6|TRBJ1-6|.
TGTGCCAGCAGCTTCTATAATTCACCCCTCCACTTT
CASSFYNSPLHF
>.|TRBV5-1|TRBJ2-5|.
TGCGCCAGCAGCCGCCAGGTGTACCAAGAGACCCAGTACTTC
CASSRQVYQETQYF
>TRBD1|TRBV19|TRBJ1-5|.
TGTGCCATCGCACAGGGGGCTGGTCAGCCCCAGCATTTT
CAIAQGAGQPQHF
>.|TRBV7-2|TRBJ1-2|.
TGTGCCAGCAGCTCCCCGAGGGCAGGGGATGGCTACACCTTC
CASSSPRAGDGYTF
>.|TRBV5-1|TRBJ1-2|.
TGCGCCAGCAGCTTGGGGTCCCAGATAAGCTATGGCTACACCTTC
CASSLGSQISYGYTF
>.|TRBV6-6|TRBJ1-1|many
TGTGCCAGCAGTTACCCCCCGGGCGGGGGGAACACTGAAGCTTTCTTT
CASSYPPGGGNTEAFF
>TRBD2|TRBV9|TRBJ2-7|.
TGTGCCAGCAGCAAGCTAGCGGGGGAGGACGAGCAGTACTTC
CASSKLAGEDEQYF
>TRBD2|TRBV7-2|TRBJ2-7|.
TGTGCCAGCAGCCCCGGACTAGCGGCCTACGAGCAGTACTTC
CASSPGLAAYEQYF
>TRBD1|TRBV5-1|TRBJ1-2|.
TGCGCCAGCAGACACGGACAGGGGTTCTATGGCTACACCTTC
CASRHGQGFYGYTF
>TRBD1|TRBV5-6|TRBJ1-1|.
TGTGCCAGCAGCTTGGGACAGGGGAGGTACACTGAAGCTTTCTTT
CASSLGQGRYTEAFF
>TRBD1|TRBV28|TRBJ1-1|.
TGTGCCAGCAGACCTACCACACCGGGACAGCTGAACACTGAAGCTTTCTTT
CASRPTTPGQLNTEAFF
>.|TRBV6-1|TRBJ1-2|.
TGTGCCACCCTAGGTCTGGGAAACTATGGCTACACCTTC
CATLGLGNYGYTF